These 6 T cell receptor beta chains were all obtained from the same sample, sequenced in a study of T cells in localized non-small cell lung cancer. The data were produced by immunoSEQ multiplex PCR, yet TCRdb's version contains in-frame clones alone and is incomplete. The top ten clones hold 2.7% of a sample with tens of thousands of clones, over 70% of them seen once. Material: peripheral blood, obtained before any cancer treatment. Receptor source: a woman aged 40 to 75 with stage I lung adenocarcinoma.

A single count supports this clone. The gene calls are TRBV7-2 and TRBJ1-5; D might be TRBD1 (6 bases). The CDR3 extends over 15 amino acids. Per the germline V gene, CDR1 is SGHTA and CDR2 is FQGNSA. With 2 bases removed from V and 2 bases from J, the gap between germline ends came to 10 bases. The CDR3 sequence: CASSLQGKGNQPQHF. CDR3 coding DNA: TGTGCCAGCAGCTTACAGGGGAAGGGCAATCAGCCCCAGCATTTT. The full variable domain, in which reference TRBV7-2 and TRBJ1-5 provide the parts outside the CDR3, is GAGVSQSPSNKVTEKGKDVELRCDPISGHTALYWYRQSLGQGLEFLIYFQGNSAPDKSGLPSDRFSAERTGGSVSTLTIQRTQQEDSAVYLCASSLQGKGNQPQHFGDGTRLSIL.

The CDR3 nucleotides read TGTGCCAGCAGTTCTTCACTTAGCACAGATACGCAGTATTTT. Translating it yields CASSSSLSTDTQYF. V gene TRBV6-1 combines with J gene TRBJ2-3; D uncertain. The germline V and J ends were trimmed by 5 bases and 0 bases, with 9 bases remaining between them. CDR1 is MNHNS, CDR2 SASEGT, per germline. This CDR3 comprises 14 residues.

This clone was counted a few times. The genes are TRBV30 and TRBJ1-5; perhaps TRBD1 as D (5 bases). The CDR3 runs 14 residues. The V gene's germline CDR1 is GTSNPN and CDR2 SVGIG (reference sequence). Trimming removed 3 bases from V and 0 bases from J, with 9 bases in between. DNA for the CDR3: TGTGCCTGGAGCGGACAACATAGCAATCAGCCCCAGCATTTT. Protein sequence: CAWSGQHSNQPQHF.

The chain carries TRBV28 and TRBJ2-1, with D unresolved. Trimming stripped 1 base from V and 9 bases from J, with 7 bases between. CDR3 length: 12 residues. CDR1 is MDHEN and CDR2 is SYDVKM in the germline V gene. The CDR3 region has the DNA TGTGCCAGCAGTTTATACCTTGGTGAGCAGTTCTTC. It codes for CASSLYLGEQFF.

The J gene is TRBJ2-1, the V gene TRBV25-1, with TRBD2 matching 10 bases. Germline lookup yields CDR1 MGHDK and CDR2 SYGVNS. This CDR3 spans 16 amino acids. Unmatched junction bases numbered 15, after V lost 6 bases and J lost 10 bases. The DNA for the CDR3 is TGTGCCAGCAGCCTCGCCATGGGGACTAGCGCTTTCGAGCAGTTCTTC. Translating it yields CASSLAMGTSAFEQFF. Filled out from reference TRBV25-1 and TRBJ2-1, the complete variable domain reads EADIYQTPRYLVIGTGKKITLECSQTMGHDKMYWYQQDPGMELHLIHYSYGVNSTEKGDLSSESTVSRIRTEHFPLTLESARPSHTSQYLCASSLAMGTSAFEQFFGPGTRLTVL.

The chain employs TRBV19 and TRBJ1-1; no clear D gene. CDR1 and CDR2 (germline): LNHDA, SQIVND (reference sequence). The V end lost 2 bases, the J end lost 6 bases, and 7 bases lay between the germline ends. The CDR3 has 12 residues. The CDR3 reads CASSIMGAEAFF. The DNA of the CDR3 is TGTGCCAGTAGTATAATGGGTGCTGAAGCTTTCTTT. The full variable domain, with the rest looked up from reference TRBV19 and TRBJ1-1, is DGGITQSPKYLFRKEGQNVTLSCEQNLNHDAMYWYRQDPGQGLRLIYYSQIVNDFQKGDIAEGYSVSREKKESFPLTVTSAQKNPTAFYLCASSIMGAEAFFGQGTRLTVV.